Shown below are 8 T cell receptor beta chains from a single sample sequenced in a study of T cells after yellow fever vaccination. MiXCR, applied by TCRdb to the 5' RACE reads, yields one record per CDR3 protein. This sample has about 300,000 distinct CDR3 sequences, with 6.5% to 8.5% found just once. The sample consisted of PBMCs, taken around 45 days after the first yellow fever vaccination. These receptors all come from a young man who received the YFV17D yellow fever vaccine.

A remark on this clonotype: A junction end diverges from the germline sequence, so it may reflect a read error. The chain employs TRBV20-1 and TRBJ2-6; D gene unclear. Germline V gives CDR1 DFQATT, CDR2 SNEGSKA (reference sequence). The CDR3 runs 16 residues. CDR3 region: CCARETAPSGANVLTF. The CDR3 DNA is TGCTGTGCTAGAGAAACAGCCCCCTCTGGGGCCAACGTCCTGACTTTC.

This clonotype turned up a few times. The J gene is TRBJ2-3, the V gene TRBV15; tentatively, D is TRBD2 (6 bases). The germline gives CDR1 LNHNV, CDR2 YYDKDF (reference sequence). V lost 0 bases to trimming and J lost 4 bases, with 23 bases between them. The CDR3 spans 19 residues. The CDR3 spells CATSRDLFGRGGEADTQYF. The DNA for the CDR3 is TGTGCCACCAGCAGAGATCTATTTGGGCGGGGCGGAGAGGCAGATACGCAGTATTTT.

On this clonotype itself: The junction departs from the called germline gene at one end, perhaps through a read error. The CDR3 bases are TGTGCCAGCAGCTCAGACAGGGCCTCTGGAGACACCATATATTTT. Its translation: CASSSDRASGDTIYF. The chain links TRBV7-3 to TRBJ1-3; TRBD1 aligns across 7 bases. Germline V gene data show CDR1 as SGHTA and CDR2 as FQGTGA. This CDR3 is 15 amino acids long.

The rearrangement joins TRBV5-5 to TRBJ2-2, with 9 bases fitting TRBD1. Germline CDR1 SGHKS, CDR2 YYEKEE (reference sequence). With 4 bases clipped from V and 4 bases from J, the junction kept 5 bases outside the gene matches. CDR3 length: 15 amino acids. The chain's CDR3 is CASSIGTGSTGELFF. CDR3 DNA sequence: TGTGCCAGCAGCATTGGGACAGGGAGCACCGGGGAGCTGTTTTTT.

V is TRBV4-1 and J is TRBJ1-5; tentative D call: TRBD1 (6 bases). The length of the CDR3 is 15 residues. Germline V gene sequence: CDR1 MGHRA, CDR2 YSYEKL. V shed 2 bases and J shed 5 bases, with 13 bases lying between them. The DNA for the CDR3 is TGCGCCAGCAGCCAACGAGAGGACAGCTATCAGCCCCAGCATTTT. As protein: CASSQREDSYQPQHF.

The V call is TRBV6-1, the J call TRBJ2-3; TRBD2 agrees at 9 bases. This CDR3 is 15 amino acids long. The trim removed 6 bases at V and 4 bases at J, leaving 8 bases unmatched. Germline CDR1 MNHNS, CDR2 SASEGT. The CDR3 loop is CASRVGRGGADTQYF. The DNA of the CDR3 is TGTGCCAGCAGGGTGGGGCGGGGGGGCGCAGATACGCAGTATTTT.

This clonotype was picked up a small number of times. The J gene is TRBJ1-3, the V gene TRBV5-1; D uncertain. Germline-derived CDR1 and CDR2 are SGHRS and YFSETQ. CDR3 length: 14 amino acids. Deletions cut 4 bases from V and 0 bases from J, with 8 bases between. The DNA of the CDR3 is TGCGCCAGCAGCCCGGTCATCTCTGGAAACACCATATATTTT. This gives the protein CASSPVISGNTIYF.

This clonotype was seen only a few times. The chain carries TRBV18 and TRBJ1-4; a possible D gene is TRBD1 (6 bases). V dropped 8 bases and J dropped 1 base, with 8 bases sitting between them. CDR1 KGHSH and CDR2 LQKENI come from the germline V gene. This CDR3 is 13 amino acids long. The CDR3 here is CASKQGTNEKLFF. The CDR3 coding sequence is TGTGCCAGCAAACAGGGAACTAATGAAAAACTGTTTTTT.